Listed below are T cell receptor beta chains from one sample, sequenced in a study of OX40 agonist ivuxolimab in advanced cancers. Sequenced by immunoSEQ multiplex PCR; TCRdb stores in-frame clones only, minus some. The sample has about 100,000 clones; 75% to 90% are singletons. The source material was CD4+ or CD8+ T cells sorted from blood, sampled in a trial of the OX40 agonist ivuxolimab. These receptor sequences come from an adult with an advanced solid tumor such as melanoma, head and neck, liver or kidney cancer. Both conserved end residues are part of each CDR3. D genes are given only for firm matches. Size is omitted from some rows. Given values are once, few, many or a class for expanded clones.

J gene | D gene | V gene | clone size | CDR3 protein | CDR3 DNA
TRBJ2-3 | - | TRBV7-3 | - | CASSLGQGIGLTDTQYF | TGTGCCAGCAGCCTAGGCCAGGGGATTGGGCTCACAGATACGCAGTATTTT
TRBJ1-2 | TRBD1 | TRBV19 | once | CASSAGQGANYGYTF | TGTGCCAGTAGTGCGGGACAGGGGGCTAACTATGGCTACACCTTC
TRBJ2-3 | TRBD1 | TRBV6-5 | - | CASRNGDRVSDTQYF | TGTGCCAGCAGAAACGGGGACAGGGTATCAGATACGCAGTATTTT
TRBJ1-3 | - | TRBV9 | - | CASSVADSRSGNTIYF | TGTGCCAGCAGCGTAGCAGACTCGCGCTCTGGAAACACCATATATTTT
TRBJ1-4 | TRBD1 | TRBV7-8 | - | CASSADRTKLFF | TGTGCCAGCAGCGCGGACAGGACAAAACTGTTTTTT
TRBJ1-1 | - | TRBV6-6 | - | CASSPPGTFF | TGTGCCAGCAGTCCCCCGGGGACTTTCTTT
TRBJ1-1 | - | TRBV4-1 | - | CASSRASNTEAFF | TGCGCCAGCAGCCGAGCAAGTAACACTGAAGCTTTCTTT
TRBJ2-3 | - | TRBV5-6 | - | CASSLVGPGDTQYF | TGTGCCAGCAGCTTGGTCGGCCCAGGAGATACGCAGTATTTT
TRBJ2-1 | TRBD2 | TRBV28 | - | CASSTPSGLAGGHNEQFF | TGTGCCAGCAGTACCCCGAGCGGACTAGCGGGAGGGCACAATGAGCAGTTCTTC
TRBJ2-3 | - | TRBV19 | - | CASSINGRPDTQYF | TGTGCCAGTAGTATCAATGGGAGGCCAGATACGCAGTATTTT
TRBJ2-1 | TRBD2 | TRBV5-5 | - | CASSATGTSGGLSSYNEQFF | TGTGCCAGCAGCGCGACCGGGACTAGCGGGGGACTTAGCTCCTACAATGAGCAGTTCTTC
TRBJ1-1 | TRBD1 | TRBV30 | few | CAWSLNTGGFGAFF | TGTGCCTGGAGTCTAAATACAGGGGGCTTTGGAGCTTTCTTT
TRBJ1-4 | - | TRBV5-1 | - | CASSGAAEKLFF | TGCGCCAGCAGCGGAGCGGCCGAAAAACTGTTTTTT
TRBJ2-3 | - | TRBV14 | - | CASSLERIDTQYF | TGTGCCAGCAGCCTGGAACGAATAGATACGCAGTATTTT
TRBJ1-6 | TRBD1 | TRBV5-1 | - | CASTGTGRNSPLHF | TGCGCCAGCACCGGGACAGGGCGAAACTCACCCCTCCACTTT
TRBJ1-2 | - | TRBV4-1 | - | CASSQAGGRSGYTF | TGCGCCAGCAGCCAAGCCGGGGGGAGAAGTGGCTACACCTTC
TRBJ2-1 | - | TRBV7-6 | - | CASSLAGQGSYNEQFF | TGTGCCAGCAGCTTAGCTGGGCAGGGGTCGTACAATGAGCAGTTCTTC
TRBJ2-1 | TRBD2 | TRBV11-2 | - | CASSLLASGSINEQFF | TGTGCCAGCAGCTTATTGGCTAGCGGGAGTATTAATGAGCAGTTCTTC
TRBJ1-1 | - | TRBV11-2 | few | CASSPRRYNTEAFF | TGTGCCAGCAGCCCCCGACGGTACAACACTGAAGCTTTCTTT
TRBJ2-2 | - | TRBV9 | - | CASSVVGQNTGELFF | TGTGCCAGCAGCGTAGTAGGCCAGAACACCGGGGAGCTGTTTTTT
TRBJ1-2 | - | TRBV2 | - | CASSVSADAYGYTF | TGTGCCAGCAGTGTGTCGGCAGATGCTTATGGCTACACCTTC
TRBJ2-4 | TRBD2 | TRBV6-4 | - | CASTRTGTSENIQYF | TGTGCCAGCACCCGTACCGGGACTAGCGAAAACATTCAGTACTTC
TRBJ2-2 | - | TRBV9 | - | CASSVGNTGELFF | TGTGCCAGCAGCGTAGGGAACACCGGGGAGCTGTTTTTT
TRBJ2-6 | - | TRBV5-4 | - | CASRVQTSGANVLTF | TGTGCCAGCCGGGTCCAAACATCTGGGGCCAACGTCCTGACTTTC
TRBJ1-1 | - | TRBV2 | - | CASSDSPGGTEAFF | TGTGCCAGCAGTGATTCGCCCGGGGGCACTGAAGCTTTCTTT
TRBJ2-5 | - | TRBV18 | - | CASSRFGETQYF | TGTGCCAGCTCACGGTTTGGAGAGACCCAGTACTTC
TRBJ2-1 | - | TRBV9 | - | CASSRRLEIGEQFF | TGTGCCAGCAGCAGGCGACTAGAGATTGGCGAGCAGTTCTTC
TRBJ2-1 | - | TRBV9 | few | CASSVQGGLYNEQFF | TGTGCCAGCAGCGTACAGGGGGGCCTCTACAATGAGCAGTTCTTC
TRBJ2-1 | TRBD2 | TRBV19 | - | CASRKTIGEGAYNEQFF | TGTGCCAGTAGAAAAACCATCGGGGAGGGCGCTTACAATGAGCAGTTCTTC
TRBJ2-2 | - | TRBV5-1 | - | CASSPTSTGELFF | TGCGCCAGCAGCCCGACCTCCACCGGGGAGCTGTTTTTT
TRBJ1-6 | - | TRBV9 | - | CASSVGGGDNSPLHF | TGTGCCAGCAGCGTAGGGGGTGGGGATAATTCACCCCTCCACTTT
TRBJ1-1 | TRBD1 | TRBV9 | - | CASSPRTGLNTEAFF | TGTGCCAGCAGCCCCCGGACAGGCCTGAACACTGAAGCTTTCTTT
TRBJ1-4 | TRBD1 | TRBV30 | - | CAWSWDRAKEKLFF | TGTGCCTGGAGTTGGGACAGGGCTAAGGAAAAACTGTTTTTT
TRBJ1-5 | TRBD1 | TRBV19 | - | CASSPGTGAQPQHF | TGTGCCAGTAGTCCCGGGACAGGGGCTCAGCCCCAGCATTTT
TRBJ1-2 | - | TRBV11-2 | - | CASSSGRIEAYGYTF | TGTGCCAGCAGCTCCGGCAGAATCGAGGCCTATGGCTACACCTTC
TRBJ1-2 | - | TRBV4-1 | few | CASSHGWVDYGYTF | TGCGCCAGCAGCCACGGTTGGGTGGACTATGGCTACACCTTC
TRBJ2-7 | TRBD1 | TRBV18 | - | CASSPGGTGHYEQYF | TGTGCCAGCTCACCAGGAGGGACAGGGCACTACGAGCAGTACTTC
TRBJ1-1 | - | TRBV27 | - | CASSLKGGLNTEAFF | TGTGCCAGCAGTTTAAAGGGGGGACTGAACACTGAAGCTTTCTTT
TRBJ1-1 | - | TRBV5-1 | - | CASSLFPGHDTEAFF | TGCGCCAGCAGCTTGTTCCCGGGACATGACACTGAAGCTTTCTTT
TRBJ2-7 | - | TRBV5-4 | - | CASSLGAMQSNEQYF | TGTGCCAGCAGCTTGGGGGCAATGCAAAGCAACGAGCAGTACTTC
TRBJ1-3 | - | TRBV14 | - | CASSKAENTIYF | TGTGCCAGCAGTAAAGCGGAAAACACCATATATTTT
TRBJ2-1 | - | TRBV11-2 | - | CASSLETRGRAPFF | TGTGCCAGCAGCTTAGAAACCCGCGGCAGGGCTCCGTTCTTC
TRBJ1-2 | TRBD1 | TRBV29-1 | few | CSYTGGNYGYTF | TGCAGCTATACAGGGGGAAACTATGGCTACACCTTC
TRBJ2-3 | TRBD2 | TRBV30 | - | CAWRRMRLAGSKSTDTQYF | TGTGCCTGGAGAAGAATGAGACTAGCGGGATCGAAAAGCACAGATACGCAGTATTTT
TRBJ1-5 | - | TRBV19 | - | CASSILGQPQHF | TGTGCCAGTAGTATATTAGGGCAGCCCCAGCATTTT
TRBJ2-5 | - | TRBV11-2 | - | CASSLGETQYF | TGTGCCAGCAGCTTAGGGGAGACCCAGTACTTC
TRBJ1-4 | - | TRBV11-2 | - | CASRTNEKLFF | TGTGCCAGCAGGACCAATGAAAAACTGTTTTTT
TRBJ2-3 | TRBD2 | TRBV5-1 | - | CASSLGLAGGSATDTQYF | TGCGCCAGCAGCTTGGGACTAGCGGGAGGTTCCGCCACAGATACGCAGTATTTT
TRBJ2-7 | TRBD2 | TRBV27 | - | CASSLAGGPYEQYF | TGTGCCAGCAGCCTAGCGGGAGGGCCCTACGAGCAGTACTTC
TRBJ2-1 | TRBD2 | TRBV5-1 | - | CASSLTSGSGEQFF | TGCGCCAGCAGCTTGACTAGCGGGAGCGGTGAGCAGTTCTTC
TRBJ1-2 | - | TRBV4-1 | - | CASSRETGTNAGNYGYTF | TGCGCCAGCAGCCGAGAAACCGGGACCAACGCAGGGAACTATGGCTACACCTTC
TRBJ2-5 | TRBD2 | TRBV5-1 | - | CASSPGLAGGPETQYF | TGCGCCAGCAGCCCCGGACTAGCGGGAGGGCCGGAGACCCAGTACTTC
TRBJ1-2 | TRBD1 | TRBV5-6 | - | CASSGRTGVFWGYTF | TGTGCCAGCAGCGGTAGGACAGGGGTCTTTTGGGGCTACACCTTC
TRBJ2-2 | TRBD2 | TRBV27 | few | CASSLSPGLPYTGELFF | TGTGCCAGCAGTTTATCCCCGGGACTACCATACACCGGGGAGCTGTTTTTT
TRBJ2-7 | - | TRBV7-8 | few | CASSMGGGASYEQYF | TGTGCCAGCAGCATGGGGGGCGGCGCTAGTTACGAGCAGTACTTC
TRBJ2-7 | TRBD2 | TRBV6-6 | - | CASRPGLAGFEQYF | TGTGCCAGCAGACCGGGACTAGCGGGCTTCGAGCAGTACTTC